Following are 7 T cell receptor beta chains from one sample sequenced in a study of T cells in Graves' hyperthyroidism and ophthalmopathy. The source material, RNA transcripts, was used to amplify TCR beta CDR3 regions. HTBI primers drove first-round RT-PCR of the TCR CDR3. TCRdb analysed the multiplex PCR reads with MiXCR anew, one entry per CDR3 protein. Of fewer than 650,000 distinct CDR3 sequences listed, around 13% are singletons. Sequenced: blood. The receptors were sampled from a woman between 40 and 50 years old with Graves' hyperthyroidism.

A note on this clonotype: Given the absence of the conserved phenylalanine or tryptophan at the CDR3 end, a read error is likely. J is TRBJ2-1 and V is TRBV5-6; 8 bases are a match to TRBD2. V shed 4 bases, J shed 3 bases, and the junction held 9 bases outside the gene matches. Germline V gives CDR1 SGHDT, CDR2 YYEEEE. This CDR3 comprises 16 residues. The CDR3 loop is CASSPAGAPLYNEQFL. Here the CDR3 DNA reads TGTGCCAGCAGCCCAGCGGGAGCACCACTCTACAATGAGCAGTTCCTC.

The genes are TRBV10-1 and TRBJ2-5; D may be TRBD2 (7 bases). The germline V gene encodes CDR1 WNHNN and CDR2 SYGVQD (reference sequence). Between the trimmed V and J ends, which lost 3 bases and 5 bases, there was a span of 22 bases. CDR3 length equals 17 residues. The CDR3 is CASSDVLGGGPAETQYF. CDR3 DNA sequence: TGCGCCAGCAGTGATGTCCTAGGGGGAGGGCCGGCGGAGACCCAGTACTTC.

This clonotype was seen ten or more times. V gene TRBV7-9 combines with J gene TRBJ2-7; 8 positions agree with TRBD1. V dropped 1 base and J dropped 7; count of bases not matched to a gene: 6. The CDR3 runs 14 residues. Germline loops: CDR1 SEHNR, CDR2 FQNEAQ (reference sequence). The CDR3, as DNA: TGTGCCAGCAGCTTAGAGGTCAGGGGGCAAGAGCAGTACTTC. It translates to CASSLEVRGQEQYF.

The chain employs TRBV19 and TRBJ2-7; D tentatively reads TRBD1 or TRBD2 (5 bases each). Germline values: CDR1 LNHDA, CDR2 SQIVND (reference sequence). The CDR3 extends over 14 amino acids. Trimming removed 8 bases from V and 5 bases from J, with 19 bases in between. CDR3 sequence: CASGSSPGAHEQYF. In nucleotides, the CDR3 is TGTGCCAGTGGATCCTCCCCCGGGGCCCACGAGCAGTACTTC.

This clonotype was picked up a small number of times. The chain is built from TRBV10-2 and TRBJ1-1, with a weak D call TRBD1 (5 bases). The germline V and J ends were trimmed by 6 bases and 4 bases, with 9 bases remaining between them. The CDR3 runs to 12 residues. The germline CDR1 and CDR2 sequences are WSHSY and SAAADI. CDR3 in DNA: TGCGCCAGCAGGGGGCAACTCACTGAAGCTTTCTTT. As protein: CASRGQLTEAFF.

V gene TRBV6-1 combines with J gene TRBJ1-1; possibly TRBD1 for D (6 bases). The CDR3 is 18 residues long. V was shortened by 6 bases and J by 0 bases, with 23 bases between the two germline ends. The germline V gene has CDR1 MNHNS and CDR2 SASEGT. CDR3 sequence (DNA): TGTGCCAGCAGCCACCCGGAGAGCGGGACAACTATGAACACTGAAGCTTTCTTT. Encoded protein: CASSHPESGTTMNTEAFF.

There are a few counts of this clonotype. The chain joins TRBV5-5 to TRBJ2-3, with TRBD2 matching 8 bases. The CDR3 runs to 16 residues. The V segment lost 6 bases and the J segment 10 bases; nucleotides outside the gene matches: 19. Germline V lookup: CDR1 SGHKS, CDR2 YYEKEE (reference sequence). The CDR3 DNA sequence: TGTGCCAGCACCCACGGAGAGGCGGGGGGAAGAGAGTCGCAGTATTTT. Protein product: CASTHGEAGGRESQYF. Combining the CDR3 with reference TRBV5-5 and TRBJ2-3 gives the whole variable domain DAGVTQSPTHLIKTRGQQVTLRCSPISGHKSVSWYQQVLGQGPQFIFQYYEKEERGRGNFPDRFSARQFPNYSSELNVNALLLGDSALYLCASTHGEAGGRESQYFGPGTRLTVL.